The 6 T cell receptor beta chains listed next were all sequenced from one sample in a study of blood T cell repertoires in COVID-19. Generated by immunoSEQ multiplex PCR, the TCRdb table keeps only in-frame clones and is missing some. The sample holds 130,000 to 150,000 clones, over 80% seen once. Sequencing used PBMCs or T cells enriched from blood (not recorded which). The receptors here all came from a man aged 55 to 70 who had recovered from COVID-19.

J is TRBJ2-3 and V is TRBV7-9; the D is unclear. CDR1 SEHNR and CDR2 FQNEAQ come from the germline V gene (reference sequence). This CDR3 spans 15 amino acids. Trimming stripped 2 bases from V and 0 bases from J, with 9 bases between. DNA of the CDR3: TGTGCCAGCAGCTTACAGGTCTCTAGCACAGATACGCAGTATTTT. Protein sequence: CASSLQVSSTDTQYF. The full variable domain, completed using reference TRBV7-9 and TRBJ2-3, is DTGVSQNPRHKITKRGQNVTFRCDPISEHNRLYWYRQTLGQGPEFLTYFQNEAQLEKSRLLSDRFSAERPKGSFSTLEIQRTEQGDSAMYLCASSLQVSSTDTQYFGPGTRLTVL.

The rearrangement joins TRBV2 to TRBJ2-3, with 14 bases aligning to TRBD2. The germline CDR1 and CDR2 sequences are SNHLY and FYNNEI. J was trimmed by 3 bases and V by 9 bases; bases with no gene match: 14. The length of the CDR3 is 18 residues. DNA of the CDR3: TGTGCCAGTCAGCTCCGGAGACTAGCGGGAGGGCGAACAGATACGCAGTATTTT. Its protein is CASQLRRLAGGRTDTQYF.

V and J are TRBV7-3 and TRBJ1-1, with TRBD1 matching over 9 bases. CDR1 is SGHTA, CDR2 FQGTGA, per germline. With V trimmed by 5 bases and J by 2 bases, 3 bases remained unmatched. The length of the CDR3 is 14 residues. In DNA form, the CDR3 reads TGTGCCAGCAGCCGGGACAGGGCTAACACTGAAGCTTTCTTT. Amino acid sequence: CASSRDRANTEAFF.

The chain joins TRBV29-1 to TRBJ1-2; 8 positions agree with TRBD1. Germline V gives CDR1 SQVTM, CDR2 ANQGSEA. The CDR3 contains 14 residues. Trimming removed 0 bases from V and 8 bases from J; junction bases left unmatched: 8. Here the CDR3 DNA reads TGCAGCGTTGAAGATCAAGCAGGGGGCTGGGGCTACACCTTC. This gives the protein CSVEDQAGGWGYTF.

This chain joins TRBV9 and TRBJ2-2, with 7 positions matching TRBD1. Germline values: CDR1 SGDLS, CDR2 YYNGEE. V was pared by 1 base and J by 5 bases, with 5 bases of the junction left unmatched. This CDR3 spans 15 amino acids. The CDR3 loop reads CASSVRGLTTGELFF. The CDR3 DNA is TGTGCCAGCAGCGTAAGGGGGCTTACAACCGGGGAGCTGTTTTTT. Using reference TRBV9 and TRBJ2-2 for the parts outside the CDR3, the full variable domain is DSGVTQTPKHLITATGQRVTLRCSPRSGDLSVYWYQQSLDQGLQFLIQYYNGEERAKGNILERFSAQQFPDLHSELNLSSLELGDSALYFCASSVRGLTTGELFFGEGSRLTVL.

The chain couples TRBV7-3 to TRBJ1-1, with D tentatively TRBD1 (5 bases). The germline gives CDR1 SGHTA, CDR2 FQGTGA. This CDR3 spans 15 amino acids. V lost 1 base to trimming and J lost 2 bases, with 11 bases between them. This CDR3 is CASSLRGRQNTEAFF. As DNA, the CDR3 is TGTGCCAGCAGCTTAAGGGGCAGGCAAAACACTGAAGCTTTCTTT.